This T cell receptor (beta chain) was found in a study of shared clonotypes between healthy human individuals. Overall study results and limits: With four donors compared, 4.5% to 6.5% of naive CD4 clonotypes were shared. Compared with memory subsets, naive subsets generally had larger estimated richness.

Every immunoSEQ plate was one replicate of a subset's evenly spread DNA. Sequenced by immunoSEQ multiplex PCR; TCRdb stores in-frame clones only, minus some. The table lists around 2.3 million clones, 90% to 97% of them singletons. Remarks on this clone: Its target is unknown. Additional DNA sequences in this sample encode the identical CDR3.

CDR3 length equals 13 residues. V lost 6 bases and J lost 1, with 9 bases in between. In germline, CDR1 is SNHLY, CDR2 FYNNEI. The sequencing sample was made of naive CD4+ T cells sorted from blood. Subset defined: CD45RA+ positively selected. This rearrangement joins TRBV2 to TRBJ1-1; tentative D call: TRBD1 (6 bases). This sequence originates from a man aged 18 to 35 in good health. DNA of the CDR3: TGTGCCAGCAGCGCGGACAGGAACACTGAAGCTTTCTTT. This gives the protein CASSADRNTEAFF. The variable domain in full, completed from reference TRBV2 and TRBJ1-1, reads EPEVTQTPSHQVTQMGQEVILRCVPISNHLYFYWYRQILGQKVEFLVSFYNNEISEKSEIFDDQFSVERPDGSNFTLKIRSTKLEDSAMYFCASSADRNTEAFFGQGTRLTVV.